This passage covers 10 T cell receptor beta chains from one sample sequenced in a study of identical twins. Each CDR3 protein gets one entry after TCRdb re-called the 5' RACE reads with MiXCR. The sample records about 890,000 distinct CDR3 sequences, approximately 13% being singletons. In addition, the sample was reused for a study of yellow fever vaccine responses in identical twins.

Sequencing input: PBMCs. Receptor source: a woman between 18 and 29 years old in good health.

For the CDR3, the DNA is TGCAGTGTCCCGATAAGGTCGGGGGCCTACGAGCAGTACGTC. Protein sequence: CSVPIRSGAYEQYV. The chain joins TRBV20-1 to TRBJ2-7, with D perhaps TRBD2 (6 bases). The germline V gene has CDR1 DFQATT and CDR2 SNEGSKA (reference sequence). The CDR3 runs to 14 residues. The ends were cut back, 7 bases at V and 2 bases at J, with 18 bases in the middle.

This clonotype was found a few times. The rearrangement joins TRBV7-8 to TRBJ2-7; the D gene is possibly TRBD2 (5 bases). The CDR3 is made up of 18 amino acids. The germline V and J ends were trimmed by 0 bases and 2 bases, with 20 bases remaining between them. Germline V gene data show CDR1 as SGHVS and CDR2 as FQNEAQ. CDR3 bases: TGTGCCAGCAGCTTAGCGAGTTGGTCCGGGGTGGGTACCTACGAGCAGTACGTC. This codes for CASSLASWSGVGTYEQYV.

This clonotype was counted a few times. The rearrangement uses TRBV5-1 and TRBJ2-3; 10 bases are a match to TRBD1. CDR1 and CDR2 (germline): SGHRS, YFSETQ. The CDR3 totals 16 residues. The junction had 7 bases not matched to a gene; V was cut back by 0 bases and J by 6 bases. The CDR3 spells CASSLAKTGGHDTQYF. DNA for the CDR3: TGCGCCAGCAGCTTGGCCAAGACAGGGGGCCACGATACGCAGTATTTT.

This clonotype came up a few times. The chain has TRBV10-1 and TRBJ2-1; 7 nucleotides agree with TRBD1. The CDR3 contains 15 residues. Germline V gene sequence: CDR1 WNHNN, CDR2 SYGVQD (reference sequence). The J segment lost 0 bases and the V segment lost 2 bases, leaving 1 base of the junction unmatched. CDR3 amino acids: CASSEPGGSYNEQFF. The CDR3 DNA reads TGCGCCAGCAGTGAGCCAGGGGGCTCCTACAATGAGCAGTTCTTC.

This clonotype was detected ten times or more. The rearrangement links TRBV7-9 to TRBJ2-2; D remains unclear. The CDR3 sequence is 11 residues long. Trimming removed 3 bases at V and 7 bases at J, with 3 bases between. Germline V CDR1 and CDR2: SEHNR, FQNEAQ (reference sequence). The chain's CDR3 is CASSFFGELFF. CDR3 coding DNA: TGTGCCAGCAGCTTTTTCGGGGAGCTGTTTTTT.

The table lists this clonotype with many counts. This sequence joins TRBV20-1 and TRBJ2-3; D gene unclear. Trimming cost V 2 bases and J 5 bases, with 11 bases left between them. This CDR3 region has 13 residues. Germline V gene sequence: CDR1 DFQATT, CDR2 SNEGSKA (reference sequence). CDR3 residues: CSARPQSGDTQYF. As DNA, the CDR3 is TGCAGTGCTAGACCTCAAAGTGGAGATACGCAGTATTTT.

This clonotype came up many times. Here the CDR3 DNA reads TGCGCCAGCAGCTTGGCCGTTTTTGTCCAAGAGACCCAGTACTTC. It translates to CASSLAVFVQETQYF. V usage is TRBV5-1 and J usage is TRBJ2-5; D uncertain. Trimming stripped 0 bases from V and 1 base from J, with 10 bases between. This CDR3 comprises 15 residues. The germline V gene has CDR1 SGHRS and CDR2 YFSETQ.

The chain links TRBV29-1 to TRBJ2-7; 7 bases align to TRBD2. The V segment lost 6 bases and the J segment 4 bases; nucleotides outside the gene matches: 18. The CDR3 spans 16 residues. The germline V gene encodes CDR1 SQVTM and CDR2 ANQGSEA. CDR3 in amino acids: CSVNAPHPGGGYEQYF. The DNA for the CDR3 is TGCAGCGTCAACGCCCCCCATCCCGGGGGAGGGTACGAGCAGTACTTC.

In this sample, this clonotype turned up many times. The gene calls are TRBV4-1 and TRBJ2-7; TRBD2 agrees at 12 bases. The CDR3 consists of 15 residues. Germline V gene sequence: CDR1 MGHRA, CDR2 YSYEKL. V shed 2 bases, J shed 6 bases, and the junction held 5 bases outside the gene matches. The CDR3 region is CASSQLTSGRTEQYF. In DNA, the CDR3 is TGCGCCAGCAGCCAATTGACTAGCGGGAGAACCGAGCAGTACTTC.

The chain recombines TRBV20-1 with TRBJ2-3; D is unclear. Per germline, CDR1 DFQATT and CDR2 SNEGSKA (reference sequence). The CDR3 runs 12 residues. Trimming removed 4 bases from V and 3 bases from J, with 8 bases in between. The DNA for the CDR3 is TGCAGTGCTACCCAGAAAACAGATACGCAGTATTTT. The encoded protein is CSATQKTDTQYF.